The 21 T cell receptor beta chains presented below share a single source sample, sequenced in a study of blood T cells in healthy people across ages. A sample-barcoded 5' primer and a J-beta primer mix were used in a second PCR of roughly 7 to 12 cycles. Via MiXCR, TCRdb re-called the 5' RACE reads, giving one row per CDR3 protein. The sample carries around 1,800,000 distinct CDR3 sequences, approximately 40% recorded once. Sequenced input: blood. The receptors derive from a human donor in good health.

The chain links TRBV15 to TRBJ1-4; TRBD1 might be the D (6 bases). The CDR3 covers 15 residues. CDR1 is LNHNV, CDR2 YYDKDF, per germline (reference sequence). Trimming pared 4 bases from V and 7 bases from J, leaving 16 bases between. In nucleotides, the CDR3 is TGTGCCACCAGCAAGGGGAACACGGACAGTGAAAAACTGTTTTTT. Translating it yields CATSKGNTDSEKLFF.

The chain is built from TRBV7-8 and TRBJ2-1; D possibly corresponds to TRBD2 (5 bases). The CDR3 sequence is 14 residues long. Per the germline V gene, CDR1 is SGHVS and CDR2 is FQNEAQ. The V end was cut by 5 bases, the J end by 6 bases, with 14 bases between. The CDR3: CASSRGLGSNEQFF. In nucleotides, the CDR3 is TGTGCCAGCAGCCGAGGGCTAGGGAGCAATGAGCAGTTCTTC.

A single count supports this clonotype. Because the CDR3 is missing its conserved closing phenylalanine or tryptophan, this is likely a read error. The chain employs TRBV4-3 and TRBJ2-1, with a tentative D call TRBD1 (5 bases). There are 15 residues in the CDR3. The germline CDR1 and CDR2 sequences are LGHNA and YSLEER. Trimming stripped 0 bases from V and 0 bases from J, with 6 bases between. CDR3 coding DNA: TGCGCCAGCAGCCAAGACAGGGTCTCCTACAATGAGCAGTTCATC. It translates to CASSQDRVSYNEQFI.

The gene calls are TRBV20-1 and TRBJ2-3, with TRBD2 matching over 10 bases. CDR1 is DFQATT and CDR2 is SNEGSKA in the germline V gene (reference sequence). The CDR3 is 17 residues long. The J segment lost 9 bases and the V segment lost 3 bases, leaving 18 bases of the junction unmatched. Here the CDR3 reads CSASPSGGAHRVITQYF. The CDR3 bases are TGCAGTGCTAGCCCTAGCGGGGGAGCACATAGGGTAATAACGCAGTATTTT.

The chain recombines TRBV12-3 or TRBV12-4 with TRBJ1-1; D uncertain. V lost 2 bases and J 3 bases, leaving 10 bases between the germline ends. The CDR3 is made up of 14 amino acids. The CDR3 coding sequence is TGTGCCAGCAGTTTAATCGGGTCATACACTGAAGCTTTCTTT. Translated: CASSLIGSYTEAFF.

A remark on this clonotype: An end of the junction does not agree with germline; a read error may underlie this. J is TRBJ2-7 and V is TRBV7-2, with a weak D call TRBD1 (5 bases). Germline lookup yields CDR1 SGHTA and CDR2 FQGNSA. CDR3 length: 15 amino acids. Here the CDR3 reads CASSFLDTSSYEQYF. The CDR3 DNA sequence: TGTGCTAGCAGCTTTTTGGACACGAGCTCCTACGAGCAGTACTTC.

Only a few counts were recorded for this clonotype. The chain has TRBV2 and TRBJ1-6, with 9 bases aligning to TRBD1. Germline-derived CDR1 and CDR2 are SNHLY and FYNNEI. The V segment lost 8 bases and the J segment 5 bases; nucleotides outside the gene matches: 1. The CDR3 sequence is 13 residues long. This CDR3 reads CASGQGNNSPLHF. CDR3 sequence (DNA): TGTGCCAGCGGACAGGGGAATAATTCACCCCTCCACTTT.

This rearrangement joins TRBV12-3 or TRBV12-4 to TRBJ2-1; TRBD1 agrees at 7 bases. This CDR3 has 14 residues. With V trimmed by 2 bases and J by 8 bases, 6 bases remained unmatched. CDR3 in amino acids: CASSLRATGDEQFF. CDR3 bases: TGTGCCAGCAGTTTACGGGCCACAGGGGATGAGCAGTTCTTC.

This clonotype was counted a few times. The gene calls are TRBV5-1 and TRBJ1-6; tentative D call: TRBD1 (5 bases). Germline assignment: CDR1 SGHRS and CDR2 YFSETQ. V lost 7 bases, J lost 10 bases, and 24 bases lay in between. The length of the CDR3 is 16 residues. CDR3 region: CASRPGLQGGGSPLHF. The DNA for the CDR3 is TGCGCCAGCCGCCCGGGTTTGCAGGGCGGAGGGTCACCCCTCCACTTT.

The chain couples TRBV9 to TRBJ2-3; D possibly corresponds to TRBD1 (5 bases). Germline CDR1 and CDR2: SGDLS and YYNGEE. Trimming shortened V by 3 bases and J by 2 bases, and 13 bases separated the two germline ends. There are 15 residues in the CDR3. The CDR3 DNA is TGTGCCAGCAGCGGACCCCAGGGATACACAGATACGCAGTATTTT. Its translation: CASSGPQGYTDTQYF.

This clonotype was seen a few times. CDR3 in amino acids: CASSPNSGGRETQYF. In nucleotides, the CDR3 is TGTGCCAGCAGTCCCAATAGCGGGGGTCGAGAGACCCAGTACTTC. The J gene is TRBJ2-5, the V gene TRBV27; TRBD2 matches 9 bases. Germline CDR1 reads MNHEY; CDR2 reads SMNVEV (reference sequence). CDR3 length: 15 amino acids. V lost 5 bases to trimming and J lost 4 bases; unmatched junction nucleotides: 8.

By sample share, this clonotype is medium-sized. The gene calls are TRBV29-1 and TRBJ2-5; D remains unclear. V shed 0 bases and J shed 4 bases, with 3 bases lying between them. CDR1 SQVTM and CDR2 ANQGSEA come from the germline V gene. CDR3 size: 11 residues. This CDR3 reads CSVEERETQYF. The CDR3 DNA follows: TGCAGCGTTGAAGAAAGAGAGACCCAGTACTTC.

This clonotype was found a few times. The J gene is TRBJ1-4, the V gene TRBV29-1; no firm D call. The CDR3 runs 12 residues. The V end was cut by 7 bases, the J end by 8 bases, with 14 bases between. The V gene's germline CDR1 is SQVTM and CDR2 ANQGSEA. The chain's CDR3 is CSAGILSEKLFF. The CDR3 DNA follows: TGCAGCGCCGGTATCCTAAGCGAAAAACTGTTTTTT.

The CDR3 here is CAISELAVNTEAFF. The CDR3 bases are TGTGCCATCAGTGAGTTGGCGGTGAACACTGAAGCTTTCTTT. The V and J genes are TRBV10-3 and TRBJ1-1; D is unresolved. CDR1 is ENHRY and CDR2 is SYGVKD in the germline V gene. The CDR3 totals 14 residues. Trimming removed 1 base from V and 0 bases from J, with 6 bases in between.

This clonotype was observed a few times. The chain carries TRBV20-1 and TRBJ2-7; 8 positions match TRBD2. J lost 10 bases, V lost 3 bases, and 8 bases had no gene match. The germline V gene has CDR1 DFQATT and CDR2 SNEGSKA (reference sequence). The CDR3 runs 12 residues. The CDR3 sequence is CSASGGESKQYF. The CDR3 DNA reads as TGCAGTGCTAGCGGGGGGGAGTCCAAACAGTACTTC.

V is TRBV5-1 and J is TRBJ1-2, with D perhaps TRBD1 (5 bases). The ends were cut back, 4 bases at V and 8 bases at J, with 24 bases in the middle. The CDR3 sequence is 16 residues long. CDR1 SGHRS and CDR2 YFSETQ come from the germline V gene. As DNA, the CDR3 is TGCGCCAGCAGCCGAAGACCTGGGGGACCCGATTACGGCTACACCTTC. Translation: CASSRRPGGPDYGYTF.

With regard to this clonotype: The junction and the germline gene differ at one end; a read error may be behind it. J is TRBJ2-6 and V is TRBV6-5, with D perhaps assigned TRBD1 or TRBD2 (5 bases each). The CDR3 is made up of 16 amino acids. Germline assignment: CDR1 MNHEY and CDR2 SVGAGI. CDR3 loop: CACSYSGGSGANVLTF. The CDR3 DNA follows: TGTGCCTGCAGTTACTCTGGGGGCTCTGGGGCCAACGTCCTGACTTTC.

This clonotype was seen a single time. The chain links TRBV15 to TRBJ1-2, with 12 bases matching TRBD1. The CDR3 extends over 19 amino acids. J was trimmed by 6 bases and V by 3 bases; bases with no gene match: 17. From germline, CDR1 is LNHNV and CDR2 YYDKDF (reference sequence). The CDR3 region has the DNA TGTGCCACCAGCAGCTCCCGGGACAGGGGGCTCCCTAGGTTCCATGGCTACACCTTC. Translated, it gives CATSSSRDRGLPRFHGYTF.

The V gene is TRBV5-1, the J gene TRBJ1-2; weak D call: TRBD1 (5 bases). This CDR3 is 13 amino acids long. V dropped 5 bases and J dropped 7 bases, with 15 bases sitting between them. Germline V CDR1 and CDR2: SGHRS, YFSETQ. CDR3 in DNA: TGCGCCAGCAGAGATGGGGCCGCGCCTGGCTACACCTTC. Translating it yields CASRDGAAPGYTF.

In its sample, this clonotype was seen a few times. The chain employs TRBV9 and TRBJ2-7; the match to TRBD2 covers 7 bases. With V trimmed by 6 bases and J by 2 bases, 8 bases remained unmatched. Germline CDR1 is SGDLS and CDR2 is YYNGEE. There are 14 residues in the CDR3. CDR3 sequence (DNA): TGTGCCAGCACCCCCGGCGGGGGACCCTACGAGCAGTACTTC. Translating it yields CASTPGGGPYEQYF.

This sequence joins TRBV4-3 and TRBJ2-7; 7 bases agree with TRBD1. Germline-derived CDR1 and CDR2 are LGHNA and YSLEER. The CDR3 has 15 amino acids. J gave up 10 bases and V 3 bases, and 15 bases lay outside the gene matches. The CDR3 coding sequence is TGCGCCAGCAGCCAGGCCCCGGGACAGCAAGAGGCCCAGTACTTC. Its translation is CASSQAPGQQEAQYF.